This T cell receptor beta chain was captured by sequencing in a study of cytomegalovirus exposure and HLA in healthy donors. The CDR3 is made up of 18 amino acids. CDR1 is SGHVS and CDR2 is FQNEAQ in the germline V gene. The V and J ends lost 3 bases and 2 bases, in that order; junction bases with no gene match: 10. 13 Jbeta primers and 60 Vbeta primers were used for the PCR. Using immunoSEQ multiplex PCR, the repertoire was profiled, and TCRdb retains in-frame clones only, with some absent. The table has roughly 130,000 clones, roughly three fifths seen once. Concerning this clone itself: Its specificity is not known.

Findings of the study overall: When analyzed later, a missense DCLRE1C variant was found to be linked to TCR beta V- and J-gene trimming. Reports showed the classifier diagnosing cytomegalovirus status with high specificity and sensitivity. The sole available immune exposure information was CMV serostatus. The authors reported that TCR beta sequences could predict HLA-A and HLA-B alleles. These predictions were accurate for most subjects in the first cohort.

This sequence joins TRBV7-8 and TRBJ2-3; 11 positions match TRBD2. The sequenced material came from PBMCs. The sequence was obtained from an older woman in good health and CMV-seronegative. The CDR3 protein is CASSLPAATSGTTDTQYF. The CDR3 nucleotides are TGTGCCAGCAGCTTGCCCGCAGCGACTAGCGGGACCACAGATACGCAGTATTTT.